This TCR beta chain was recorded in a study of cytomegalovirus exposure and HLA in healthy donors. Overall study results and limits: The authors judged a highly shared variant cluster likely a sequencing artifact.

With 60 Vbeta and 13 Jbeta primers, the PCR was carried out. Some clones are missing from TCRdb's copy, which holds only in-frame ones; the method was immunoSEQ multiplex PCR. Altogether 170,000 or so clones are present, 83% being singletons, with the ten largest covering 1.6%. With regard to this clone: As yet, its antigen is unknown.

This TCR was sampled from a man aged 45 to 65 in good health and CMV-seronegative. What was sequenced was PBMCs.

This CDR3 reads CAWSESGNPRRGYEQYF. CDR3 coding DNA: TGTGCCTGGAGTGAAAGCGGGAACCCTCGAAGAGGCTACGAGCAGTACTTC. This rearrangement joins TRBV30 to TRBJ2-7; 7 bases are a match to TRBD2. CDR3 length: 17 residues. Trimming removed 1 base from V and 3 bases from J; junction bases left unmatched: 15. Germline loops: CDR1 GTSNPN, CDR2 SVGIG (reference sequence).